The 18 T cell receptor beta chains below come from one sample, sequenced in a study of cytotoxic CD8 clonotypes in ibrutinib-treated CLL. Method: immunoSEQ multiplex PCR; TCRdb's copy keeps in-frame clones and lacks some. The table has around 150,000 clones, around 81% seen once. The specimen comprised PBMCs, sampled after 36 months of ibrutinib treatment. Every receptor here comes from a human donor with chronic lymphocytic leukemia.

The gene calls are TRBV5-1 and TRBJ2-7; 7 bases match TRBD1. Looked up from germline, CDR1 is SGHRS and CDR2 is YFSETQ. The CDR3 totals 13 residues. V gave up 5 bases and J gave up 2 bases; unmatched junction bases: 4. CDR3 residues: CASRSGQAYEQYF. As DNA, the CDR3 is TGCGCCAGCAGGAGTGGACAGGCCTACGAGCAGTACTTC.

This clone was detected only once. The chain has TRBV2 and TRBJ2-7, with a tentative D call TRBD2 (6 bases). The germline gives CDR1 SNHLY, CDR2 FYNNEI. Trimming pared 4 bases from V and 2 bases from J, leaving 12 bases between. The CDR3 contains 14 residues. The CDR3 protein is CASSVIAEAYEQYF. Here the CDR3 DNA reads TGTGCCAGCAGTGTAATAGCGGAGGCCTACGAGCAGTACTTC.

The chain combines TRBV5-1 with TRBJ2-6, with TRBD1 identical over 7 bases. V dropped 0 bases and J dropped 2; count of bases not matched to a gene: 2. The CDR3 is made up of 16 amino acids. Germline CDR1 reads SGHRS; CDR2 reads YFSETQ. The CDR3 DNA follows: TGCGCCAGCAGCTTGGCGGACAGGCCTGGGGCCAACGTCCTGACTTTC. It translates to CASSLADRPGANVLTF.

The chain uses TRBV5-1 and TRBJ2-7, with 7 bases matching TRBD2. V lost 2 bases to trimming and J lost 2 bases; unmatched junction nucleotides: 4. CDR1 SGHRS and CDR2 YFSETQ come from the germline V gene. This CDR3 comprises 14 residues. The CDR3 loop reads CASSFLGGTYEQYF. The DNA for the CDR3 is TGCGCCAGCAGCTTCTTGGGGGGGACCTACGAGCAGTACTTC.

The chain uses TRBV7-2 and TRBJ2-2, with 9 bases lining up with TRBD2. Unmatched junction bases numbered 7, after V lost 2 bases and J lost 0 bases. The germline CDR1 and CDR2 sequences are SGHTA and FQGNSA. The CDR3 length is 18 residues. Here the CDR3 reads CASSLKFSGSSNTGELFF. The CDR3 DNA sequence: TGTGCCAGCAGCTTAAAATTTAGCGGGAGTTCGAACACCGGGGAGCTGTTTTTT.

The J gene is TRBJ2-5, the V gene TRBV18; the match to TRBD2 covers 9 bases. TRBJ2-7 explains the end of the DNA better; the J call may be wrong. The germline V gene has CDR1 KGHSH and CDR2 LQKENI. This CDR3 has 15 amino acids. The CDR3 DNA is TGTGCCAGCTCACCTACCGGGACTAGCCTCGGCGAGCAGTACTTC. Encoded protein: CASSPTGTSLGEQYF.

The chain employs TRBV6-1 and TRBJ2-3; TRBD2 matches at 12 bases. The length of the CDR3 is 15 residues. The germline V gene encodes CDR1 MNHNS and CDR2 SASEGT. V was pared by 6 bases and J by 5 bases, with 6 bases of the junction left unmatched. The DNA for the CDR3 is TGTGCCAGCAGCCCTACTAGCGGGGGGCGAGATACGCAGTATTTT. Its translation: CASSPTSGGRDTQYF.

The CDR3 DNA reads TGTGCCTGGAGTGACTATAGGGACTACCCGAATGAGCAGTTCTTC. Residues: CAWSDYRDYPNEQFF. V and J are TRBV30 and TRBJ2-1, with 7 positions matching TRBD2. The V and J ends lost 1 base and 7 bases, in that order; junction bases with no gene match: 10. This CDR3 spans 15 amino acids. The germline CDR1 and CDR2 sequences are GTSNPN and SVGIG (reference sequence).

This chain links TRBV2 with TRBJ2-7; D ambiguous. This CDR3 has 12 residues. The ends were cut back, 8 bases at V and 1 base at J, with 9 bases in the middle. The germline V gene encodes CDR1 SNHLY and CDR2 FYNNEI. The CDR3 here is CASSTASYEQYF. CDR3 in DNA: TGTGCCAGCTCTACAGCTTCCTACGAGCAGTACTTC.

The rearrangement joins TRBV5-6 to TRBJ1-1, with 8 bases aligning to TRBD1. With V trimmed by 0 bases and J by 1 base, 2 bases remained unmatched. The CDR3 is 15 residues long. Germline CDR1 reads SGHDT; CDR2 reads YYEEEE. DNA of the CDR3: TGTGCCAGCAGCTTGGGTGGACAGGGGAACACTGAAGCTTTCTTT. It encodes CASSLGGQGNTEAFF. Full variable domain (missing parts from reference TRBV5-6 and TRBJ1-1): DAGVTQSPTHLIKTRGQQVTLRCSPKSGHDTVSWYQQALGQGPQFIFQYYEEEERQRGNFPDRFSGHQFPNYSSELNVNALLLGDSALYLCASSLGGQGNTEAFFGQGTRLTVV.

V gene TRBV7-6 combines with J gene TRBJ2-3; the D gene is possibly TRBD1 (5 bases). Germline CDR1 is SGHVS and CDR2 is FNYEAQ. Trimming left V 1 base short and J 6 bases short, with 8 bases between. The CDR3 runs to 13 residues. The CDR3 sequence is CASSLVGVDTQYF. The CDR3 DNA follows: TGTGCCAGCAGCTTAGTAGGGGTCGATACGCAGTATTTT.

This rearrangement joins TRBV19 to TRBJ1-5; a weak D match, TRBD1 (5 bases). Germline V CDR1 and CDR2: LNHDA, SQIVND (reference sequence). CDR3 length equals 15 residues. Trimming removed 7 bases at V and 2 bases at J, with 15 bases between. CDR3 nucleotides: TGTGCCAGTAAAATCCCAGGGACTGGCAATCAGCCCCAGCATTTT. Its translation is CASKIPGTGNQPQHF.

This chain links TRBV2 with TRBJ2-7, with D possibly being TRBD2 (6 bases). Germline V gene sequence: CDR1 SNHLY, CDR2 FYNNEI. The CDR3 extends over 15 amino acids. Trimming pared 6 bases from V and 2 bases from J, leaving 17 bases between. The CDR3 DNA reads TGTGCCAGCAGCCAGGGACTCAAAGGCACCTACGAGCAGTACTTC. Translation gives CASSQGLKGTYEQYF.

This chain uses TRBV28 with TRBJ1-5, with no clear D. Germline-derived CDR1 and CDR2 are MDHEN and SYDVKM. V lost 1 base to trimming and J lost 5 bases, with 9 bases between them. This CDR3 is built from 14 residues. The CDR3 DNA reads TGTGCCAGCAGTTTATTGGAAAGGGATCAGCCCCAGCATTTT. This sequence encodes CASSLLERDQPQHF. The full variable domain, its missing parts supplied by reference TRBV28 and TRBJ1-5, is DVKVTQSSRYLVKRTGEKVFLECVQDMDHENMFWYRQDPGLGLRLIYFSYDVKMKEKGDIPEGYSVSREKKERFSLILESASTNQTSMYLCASSLLERDQPQHFGDGTRLSIL.

The rearrangement joins TRBV6-6 to TRBJ2-7, with a tentative D call TRBD1 (7 bases). Deletions cut 4 bases from V and 5 bases from J, with 12 bases between. CDR1 is MNHNY and CDR2 is SVGAGI in the germline V gene (reference sequence). CDR3 length: 13 amino acids. In DNA form, the CDR3 reads TGTGCCAGCAGTTCCACAGGGGAGGACGAGCAGTACTTC. Amino acid sequence: CASSSTGEDEQYF.

The genes are TRBV5-1 and TRBJ2-3; 8 bases map to TRBD1. This CDR3 has 18 amino acids. CDR1 and CDR2 from the germline V gene are SGHRS and YFSETQ. The trim removed 4 bases at V and 0 bases at J, leaving 13 bases unmatched. For the CDR3, the DNA is TGCGCCAGCAGCCGAACATCTCAAACAGGGGGAAGCACAGATACGCAGTATTTT. Protein: CASSRTSQTGGSTDTQYF.

This chain connects TRBV7-8 to TRBJ2-1; 7 positions match TRBD1. V lost 3 bases, J lost 7 bases, and 9 bases stayed unmatched. Germline lookup yields CDR1 SGHVS and CDR2 FQNEAQ. CDR3 size: 15 residues. CDR3 sequence (DNA): TGTGCCAGCAGCTTCCCCCCGAGGGGGCAAAATGAGCAGTTCTTC. Translation: CASSFPPRGQNEQFF.

The chain couples TRBV19 to TRBJ1-1; no definite D call. The CDR3 runs to 14 residues. Germline-derived CDR1 and CDR2 are LNHDA and SQIVND (reference sequence). The V end was cut by 3 bases, the J end by 0 bases, with 8 bases between. Written as DNA, the CDR3 is TGTGCCAGTAGTATCGAGGGAATGAACACTGAAGCTTTCTTT. Protein: CASSIEGMNTEAFF.